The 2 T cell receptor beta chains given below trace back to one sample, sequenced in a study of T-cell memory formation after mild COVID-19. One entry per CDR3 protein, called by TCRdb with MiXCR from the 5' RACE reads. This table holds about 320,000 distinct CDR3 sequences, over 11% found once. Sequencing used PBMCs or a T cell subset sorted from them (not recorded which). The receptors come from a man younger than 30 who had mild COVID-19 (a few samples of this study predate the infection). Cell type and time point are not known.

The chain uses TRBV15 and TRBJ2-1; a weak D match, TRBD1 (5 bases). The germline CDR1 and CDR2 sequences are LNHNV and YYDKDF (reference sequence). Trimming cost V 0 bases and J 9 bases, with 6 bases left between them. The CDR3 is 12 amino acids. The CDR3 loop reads CATSRDRVEQFF. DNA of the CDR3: TGTGCCACCAGCAGAGACAGGGTTGAGCAGTTCTTC.

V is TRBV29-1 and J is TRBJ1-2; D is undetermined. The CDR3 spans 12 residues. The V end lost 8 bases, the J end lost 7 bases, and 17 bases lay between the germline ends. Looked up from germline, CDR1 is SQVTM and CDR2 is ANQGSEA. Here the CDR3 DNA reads TGCAGCCACGGGAGTTCTCTGGGTGGCTACACCTTC. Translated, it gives CSHGSSLGGYTF.